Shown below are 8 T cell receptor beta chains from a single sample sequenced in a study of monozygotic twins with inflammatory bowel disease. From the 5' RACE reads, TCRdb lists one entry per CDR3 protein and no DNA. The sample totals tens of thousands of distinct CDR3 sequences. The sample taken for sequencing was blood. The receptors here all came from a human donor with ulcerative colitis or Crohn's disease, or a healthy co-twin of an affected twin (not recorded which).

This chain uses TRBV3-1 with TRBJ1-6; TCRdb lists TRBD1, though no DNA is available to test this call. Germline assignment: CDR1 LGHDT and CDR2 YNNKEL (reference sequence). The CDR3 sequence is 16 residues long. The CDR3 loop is CASSPWGNSVHSPLHF. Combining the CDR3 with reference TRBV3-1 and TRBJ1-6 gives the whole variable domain DTAVSQTPKYLVTQMGNDKSIKCEQNLGHDTMYWYKQDSKKFLKIMFSYNNKELIINETVPNRFSPKSPDKAHLNLHINSLELGDSAVYFCASSPWGNSVHSPLHFGNGTRLTVT.

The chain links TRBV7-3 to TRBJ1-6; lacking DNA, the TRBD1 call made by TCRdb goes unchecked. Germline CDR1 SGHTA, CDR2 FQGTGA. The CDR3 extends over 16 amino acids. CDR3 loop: CASSLNPGGGNSPLHF.

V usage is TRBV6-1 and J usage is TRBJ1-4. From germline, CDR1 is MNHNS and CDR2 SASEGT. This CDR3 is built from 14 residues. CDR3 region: CASRTQGGDEKLFF.

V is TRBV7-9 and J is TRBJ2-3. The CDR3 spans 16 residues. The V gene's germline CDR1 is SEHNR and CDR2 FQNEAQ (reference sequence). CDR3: CASSFSWALSTDTQYF.

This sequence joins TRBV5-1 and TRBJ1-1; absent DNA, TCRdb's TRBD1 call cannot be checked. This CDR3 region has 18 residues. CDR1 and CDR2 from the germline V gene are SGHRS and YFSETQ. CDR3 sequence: CASSYWSRGRGLNTEAFF.

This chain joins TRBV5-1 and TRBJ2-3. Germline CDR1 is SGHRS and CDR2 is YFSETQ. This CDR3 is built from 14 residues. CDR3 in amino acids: CASSGTRGTDTQYF.

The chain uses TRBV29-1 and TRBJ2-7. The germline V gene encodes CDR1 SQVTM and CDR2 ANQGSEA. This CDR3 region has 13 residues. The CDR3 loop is CSVRRGYDYEQYF.

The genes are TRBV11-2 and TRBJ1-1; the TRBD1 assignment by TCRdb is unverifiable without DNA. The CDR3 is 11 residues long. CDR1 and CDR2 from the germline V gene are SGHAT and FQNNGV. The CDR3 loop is CASSLTGEAFF.